A selection of T cell receptor beta chains follows, all from one sample in a study of cytomegalovirus exposure and HLA in healthy donors. Sequencing was performed with immunoSEQ multiplex PCR; in TCRdb, only in-frame clones are kept and a portion is missing. Found here are 140,000 to 150,000 clones, approximately 82% of them singletons; the top ten hold roughly 10%. The source material was PBMCs. Receptors were obtained from an older woman in good health and CMV-seropositive. Both conserved end residues are part of each CDR3. Fields, in order: clone size, D gene, V gene, J gene, CDR3 DNA, CDR3 protein. A D gene is named only where the DNA matches it firmly. Size is stated for part of the rows, as once, few or many counts, or as a class when the clone is expanded.

once	TRBD1	TRBV30	TRBJ2-1	TGTGCCTGGAGTGGAGGGACAGGGGACAATGAGCAGTTCTTC	CAWSGGTGDNEQFF
-	TRBD1	TRBV6-5	TRBJ1-1	TGTGCCAGCAGCCCTACCGGGACAGCGAACACTGAAGCTTTCTTT	CASSPTGTANTEAFF
-	TRBD1	TRBV18	TRBJ1-2	TGTGCCAGCTCACCTTCAGGGGGGCATGGCTACACCTTC	CASSPSGGHGYTF
-	TRBD1	TRBV28	TRBJ1-1	TGTGCCAGCAGGGAAAGACAGGGCTGGGGCACTGAAGCTTTCTTT	CASRERQGWGTEAFF
-	TRBD2	TRBV4-3	TRBJ2-7	TGCGCCAGCAGCCAAGATGCGGGAGGGCCTAAAGAGCAGTACTTC	CASSQDAGGPKEQYF
-	-	TRBV27	TRBJ1-4	TGTGCCAGCGGGGGACACCGAATTAATGAAAAACTGTTTTTT	CASGGHRINEKLFF
-	-	TRBV27	TRBJ2-7	TGTGCCAGCAGTTGGAGGCCCCCCTACGAGCAGTACTTC	CASSWRPPYEQYF
-	-	TRBV14	TRBJ2-2	TGTGCCAGCAGCCAGGTACAGGGAAGCACCGGGGAGCTGTTTTTT	CASSQVQGSTGELFF
once	-	TRBV7-8	TRBJ2-7	TGTGCCAGCAGCTTAGAGGGTAGCGCATGGGAGCAGTACTTC	CASSLEGSAWEQYF
few	-	TRBV28	TRBJ1-1	TGTGCCAGCAGTTGGCGGGGGCCGACTGAAGCTTTCTTT	CASSWRGPTEAFF
-	TRBD2	TRBV30	TRBJ2-3	TGTGCCTGGAGTTATGGGACTAGCGGGAGGGAAGCGTATTTT	CAWSYGTSGREAYF
-	TRBD2	TRBV29-1	TRBJ2-7	TGCAGCGTTGAGGGGGGCGGGAGGGCCGACTACGAGCAGTACTTC	CSVEGGGRADYEQYF
-	TRBD1	TRBV27	TRBJ1-4	TGTGCCAGCAGCCCAGACAGGGGTGGTGAAAAACTGTTTTTT	CASSPDRGGEKLFF
-	-	TRBV21-1	TRBJ1-5	TGTGCCACCCCCGGGGAGGGCCGAAATCAGCCCCAGCATTTT	CATPGEGRNQPQHF
-	TRBD1	TRBV19	TRBJ2-2	TGTGCCAGTAGTACGACCTACTCAGGGGGCAGGGGGGAGCTGTTTTTT	CASSTTYSGGRGELFF
-	-	TRBV2	TRBJ1-1	TGTGCCAGCAGTGACCAAGGCAGGGTGGTCACTGAAGCTTTCTTT	CASSDQGRVVTEAFF
-	-	TRBV19	TRBJ2-3	TGTGCCAGTAGTCCCACTGCCATGGGGCTTGGGGCAGATACGCAGTATTTT	CASSPTAMGLGADTQYF
-	TRBD1	TRBV7-9	TRBJ1-2	TGTGCCAGCCGGGCGCAGGGGGAGCACGGCTACACCTTC	CASRAQGEHGYTF
-	TRBD1	TRBV7-6	TRBJ1-2	TGTGCCAGCAGCTTAGTCCCGGGACAGGGAGGGAATGGCTACACCTTC	CASSLVPGQGGNGYTF
-	TRBD1	TRBV7-3	TRBJ1-6	TGTGCCAGCAGCCCGGGGACAGGGGGCAATTCACCCCTCCACTTT	CASSPGTGGNSPLHF
-	-	TRBV7-3	TRBJ1-2	TGTGCCAGCAGCCCCCAGGCCGGAGGGTATGGCTACACCTTC	CASSPQAGGYGYTF
-	TRBD2	TRBV29-1	TRBJ2-7	TGCAGCGTTGAAATAGCGGGAGGGCCGGGAAACGAGCAGTACTTC	CSVEIAGGPGNEQYF
-	TRBD1	TRBV9	TRBJ1-4	TGTGCCAGCAGCGCGGGGACAGGGGGTGGTGAAAAACTGTTTTTT	CASSAGTGGGEKLFF
-	-	TRBV19	TRBJ1-4	TGTGCCAGTAGCCCGACAGCCTTTAATGAAAAACTGTTTTTT	CASSPTAFNEKLFF
-	TRBD1	TRBV5-1	TRBJ1-3	TGCGCCAGCAGCCCCCTGACAGGGCGGACCTCTGGAAACACCATATATTTT	CASSPLTGRTSGNTIYF
-	TRBD1	TRBV25-1	TRBJ2-5	TGTGCCAGCAGTGCGAGATCGGGACAGGCTGAGACCCAGTACTTC	CASSARSGQAETQYF
once	TRBD1	TRBV7-2	TRBJ1-1	TGTGCCAGCAGACTCAGAACCTATGACAGGGTCGGAACTGAAGCTTTCTTT	CASRLRTYDRVGTEAFF
once	TRBD2	TRBV4-2	TRBJ2-5	TGTGCCAGCAGCCAAAGATGGGGGGGGGAAGAGACCCAGTACTTC	CASSQRWGGEETQYF
-	TRBD1	TRBV11-2	TRBJ2-7	TGTGCCAGCAGCGGGGACAGGGGGTACGAGCAGTACTTC	CASSGDRGYEQYF
-	-	TRBV7-2	TRBJ1-2	TGTGCCAGCAGCCGGGGAAGTGACTATGGCTACACCTTC	CASSRGSDYGYTF
-	TRBD2	TRBV5-8	TRBJ2-7	TGTGCCAGCAGCTTTTTAGCGGGAGAGCAGTACTTC	CASSFLAGEQYF
-	TRBD1	TRBV11-2	TRBJ2-7	TGTGCCAGCAGCTTGCCGGGACAGGCTGACGAGCAGTACTTC	CASSLPGQADEQYF
-	TRBD1	TRBV4-1	TRBJ2-7	TGCGCCAGCAGCCAATGGACAGGGGTTTCCTACGAGCAGTACTTC	CASSQWTGVSYEQYF
-	TRBD2	TRBV5-1	TRBJ2-7	TGCGCCAGCAGCCTCCTCGGACTAGCGGGAGGAAGCGAGCAGTACTTC	CASSLLGLAGGSEQYF
-	-	TRBV5-1	TRBJ2-5	TGCGCCAGCAGCCCCGAAATGGGCAGGGCCCGGGAAGAGACCCAGTACTTC	CASSPEMGRAREETQYF
-	-	TRBV5-6	TRBJ2-7	TGTGCCAGCAGCTTGAGGGGCTCTCTCTACGAGCAGTACTTC	CASSLRGSLYEQYF
-	-	TRBV10-3	TRBJ2-7	TGTGCCATCAGTGAGACTAGTCGGGAGCAGTACTTC	CAISETSREQYF
-	-	TRBV5-1	TRBJ1-1	TGCGCCAGCAGCTCGATACGGGGAGGCGGTGAAGCTTTCTTT	CASSSIRGGGEAFF
-	TRBD1	TRBV28	TRBJ1-2	TGTGCCAGCAGTTTATCGACAGGGAACTATGGCTACACCTTC	CASSLSTGNYGYTF
once	-	TRBV27	TRBJ2-7	TGTGCCAGCAGGCCTAACGGGGGTTACGAGCAGTACTTC	CASRPNGGYEQYF
-	-	TRBV4-3	TRBJ2-1	TGCGCCAGCAGCCAAGTAGTTGGACTCCCCCTACACAATGAGCAGTTCTTC	CASSQVVGLPLHNEQFF
-	-	TRBV30	TRBJ2-7	TGTGCCTGGAGTGGGGGAGGGGGCGAGCAGTACTTC	CAWSGGGGEQYF
few	TRBD1	TRBV28	TRBJ2-5	TGTGCCAGCAGTTTATCAGGACAGGGAGAGCAGTACTTC	CASSLSGQGEQYF
-	-	TRBV2	TRBJ1-4	TGTGCCAGCAGTGAAGATGGGGCCATAAGTCTGTTTTTT	CASSEDGAISLFF
-	TRBD1	TRBV4-2	TRBJ1-5	TGTGCCAGCAGCCAAGAGCCGACAGGGGGAGATCAGCCCCAGCATTTT	CASSQEPTGGDQPQHF
once	-	TRBV28	TRBJ1-2	TGTGCCAGCAGTTCCCCTGCGGGGGCCTCCTATGGCTACACCTTC	CASSSPAGASYGYTF
-	-	TRBV6-5	TRBJ2-1	TGTGCCAGCAGTTACTCCATGCGGTATAATGAGCAGTTCTTC	CASSYSMRYNEQFF